A single sample gave rise to the 21 T cell receptor beta chains below, sequenced in a study of blood T cell repertoires in COVID-19. Generated by immunoSEQ multiplex PCR, the TCRdb table keeps only in-frame clones and is missing some. The table shows roughly 120,000 clones, with 90% occurring only once. The material sequenced was peripheral blood. The origin of the receptors is a human donor with active COVID-19. The donor label of this sample is uncertain.

This clone has a single count. This rearrangement joins TRBV9 to TRBJ1-2, with D possibly matching TRBD1 (5 bases). Between the trimmed V and J ends, which lost 3 bases and 2 bases, there was a span of 8 bases. Per germline, CDR1 SGDLS and CDR2 YYNGEE. The CDR3 has 13 residues. CDR3 protein: CASSAQENYGYTF. For the CDR3, the DNA is TGTGCCAGCAGCGCACAGGAGAACTATGGCTACACCTTC.

V and J are TRBV9 and TRBJ1-2, with D unresolved. This CDR3 contains 15 residues. CDR1 and CDR2 (germline): SGDLS, YYNGEE. Trimming pared 1 base from V and 8 bases from J, leaving 18 bases between. CDR3 bases: TGTGCCAGCAGCGTAAGTGCCAGTAGCCTCGGGGGCTACACCTTC. Encoded protein: CASSVSASSLGGYTF.

The rearrangement joins TRBV7-8 to TRBJ2-3; 7 bases fit TRBD2. Germline V CDR1 and CDR2: SGHVS, FQNEAQ. The CDR3 totals 15 residues. The V gene end was trimmed by 5 bases and the J gene end by 5 bases; junction bases not matched to a gene: 10. CDR3 loop: CASSPLTSPRDTQYF. CDR3 nucleotide sequence: TGTGCCAGCAGCCCCCTGACTAGCCCGAGAGATACGCAGTATTTT.

The gene calls are TRBV6-2 or TRBV6-3 and TRBJ1-2; D gene uncertain. This CDR3 is 15 amino acids long. Trimming removed 2 bases from V and 5 bases from J, with 15 bases in between. Germline V gene sequence: CDR1 MNHEY, CDR2 SVGEGT. CDR3 nucleotide sequence: TGTGCCAGCAGTTACGACCAGGCTGGGAGTTATGGCTACACCTTC. Protein sequence: CASSYDQAGSYGYTF.

The rearrangement joins TRBV3-1 (or the pseudogene TRBV3-2) to TRBJ2-1, with D maybe TRBD1 (5 bases). Trimming cost V 3 bases and J 0 bases, with 9 bases left between them. The CDR3 covers 15 residues. Germline V gene data show CDR1 as LGHDT and CDR2 as YNNKEL (reference sequence). CDR3 region: CASSQTASSYNEQFF. CDR3 DNA sequence: TGTGCCAGCAGCCAGACAGCGAGCTCCTACAATGAGCAGTTCTTC.

The V call is TRBV20-1, the J call TRBJ2-7, with D maybe TRBD1 (5 bases). Germline CDR1 reads DFQATT; CDR2 reads SNEGSKA (reference sequence). The V end was cut by 5 bases, the J end by 3 bases, with 8 bases between. The CDR3 extends over 11 amino acids. The CDR3 bases are TGCAGTGCTCCAGACAGCTACGAGCAGTACTTC. Translating it yields CSAPDSYEQYF.

This clone was seen once. The sample holds other DNA sequences that translate to the same CDR3. This chain connects TRBV9 to TRBJ2-7; D uncertain. Looked up from germline, CDR1 is SGDLS and CDR2 is YYNGEE. Trimming stripped 0 bases from V and 2 bases from J, with 9 bases between. CDR3 length equals 14 residues. In DNA form, the CDR3 reads TGTGCCAGCAGCGTAGGCGGCGGAACCTACGAGCAGTACTTC. It yields the protein CASSVGGGTYEQYF.

J is TRBJ2-5 and V is TRBV7-2, with D perhaps TRBD2 (5 bases). Germline V gene lookup returns CDR1 SGHTA and CDR2 FQGNSA. Trimming left V 1 base short and J 4 bases short, with 10 bases between. The CDR3 consists of 14 residues. The CDR3 protein is CASSLDRGRETQYF. CDR3 nucleotide sequence: TGTGCCAGCAGCTTAGACCGGGGTAGAGAGACCCAGTACTTC.

CDR3 protein: CASSPDRTYEQYF. In DNA, the CDR3 is TGTGCCAGCAGTCCGGACAGGACCTACGAGCAGTACTTC. The gene calls are TRBV2 and TRBJ2-7; 7 positions agree with TRBD1. V shed 5 bases, J shed 2 bases, and the junction held 3 bases outside the gene matches. Germline V gives CDR1 SNHLY, CDR2 FYNNEI. CDR3 length: 13 amino acids.

This chain connects TRBV4-2 to TRBJ1-2, with D unclear. V was pared by 0 bases and J by 5 bases, with 19 bases between. The germline CDR1 and CDR2 sequences are LGHNA and YNFKEQ. The CDR3 covers 17 residues. The DNA of the CDR3 is TGTGCCAGCAGCCAAGATTGGGCTCAGGCGTTGGGTTATGGCTACACCTTC. Translating gives CASSQDWAQALGYGYTF.

V and J are TRBV6-2 or TRBV6-3 and TRBJ1-1; the D gene is possibly TRBD1 (5 bases). The CDR3 spans 16 residues. V dropped 4 bases and J dropped 10 bases, with 25 bases sitting between them. CDR1 is MNHEY and CDR2 is SVGEGT in the germline V gene. CDR3: CASSFAEGVYRVGAFF. DNA for the CDR3: TGTGCCAGCAGTTTCGCCGAAGGGGTTTATAGGGTTGGAGCTTTCTTT.

V gene TRBV11-2 combines with J gene TRBJ1-2, with 8 bases lining up with TRBD1. J lost 4 bases, V lost 5 bases, and 9 bases had no gene match. The CDR3 consists of 15 residues. Germline V gene sequence: CDR1 SGHAT, CDR2 FQNNGV. The CDR3 DNA is TGTGCCAGCAGCACATGGACAGGGCTTAGCTATGGCTACACCTTC. Amino acid sequence: CASSTWTGLSYGYTF.

V and J are TRBV7-2 and TRBJ2-2; no clear D gene. Looked up from germline, CDR1 is SGHTA and CDR2 is FQGNSA. The germline V and J ends were trimmed by 3 bases and 2 bases, with 13 bases remaining between them. There are 16 residues in the CDR3. Written as DNA, the CDR3 is TGTGCCAGCAGCTTTATTGCGGCGCCTAACACCGGGGAGCTGTTTTTT. It specifies CASSFIAAPNTGELFF.

The chain is built from TRBV7-2 and TRBJ1-1, with 8 bases aligning to TRBD1. J was trimmed by 6 bases and V by 0 bases; bases with no gene match: 6. Germline-derived CDR1 and CDR2 are SGHTA and FQGNSA. CDR3 length: 15 amino acids. The CDR3 DNA reads as TGTGCCAGCAGCTTAGCGTCAGGGGGCGTACCTGAAGCTTTCTTT. This gives the protein CASSLASGGVPEAFF.

This clone was seen only once. The V call is TRBV27, the J call TRBJ2-4; TRBD1 aligns across 9 bases. Germline V gene data show CDR1 as MNHEY and CDR2 as SMNVEV (reference sequence). The CDR3 contains 17 residues. The V segment lost 6 bases and the J segment 1 base; nucleotides outside the gene matches: 10. The CDR3 spells CASRPLTGGEAKNIQYF. The CDR3 region has the DNA TGTGCCAGCAGACCACTAACAGGGGGCGAGGCCAAAAACATTCAGTACTTC.

The count of this clone is one. In nucleotides, the CDR3 is TGTGCCAGCAGTGAAGCGGGGACAGGGGTCCAGATATATGGCTACACCTTC. Amino acid sequence: CASSEAGTGVQIYGYTF. The chain is built from TRBV6-1 and TRBJ1-2, with 10 bases fitting TRBD1. Germline trimming cut 0 bases from V and 5 bases from J; bases unmatched to any gene: 9. Germline V gene sequence: CDR1 MNHNS, CDR2 SASEGT. The CDR3 is 17 amino acids.

The chain is built from TRBV5-1 and TRBJ1-5; D is unclear. With 4 bases removed from V and 6 bases from J, the gap between germline ends came to 20 bases. Germline assignment: CDR1 SGHRS and CDR2 YFSETQ. The CDR3 loop spans 16 amino acids. CDR3 sequence (DNA): TGCGCCAGCAGCATTGGAGGAGACACCCTGTCTCAGCCCCAGCATTTT. Residues: CASSIGGDTLSQPQHF. The variable domain in full, with the rest retrieved from reference TRBV5-1 and TRBJ1-5, is KAGVTQTPRYLIKTRGQQVTLSCSPISGHRSVSWYQQTPGQGLQFLFEYFSETQRNKGNFPGRFSGRQFSNSRSEMNVSTLELGDSALYLCASSIGGDTLSQPQHFGDGTRLSIL.

The chain couples TRBV5-1 to TRBJ1-6; D remains ambiguous. Per the germline V gene, CDR1 is SGHRS and CDR2 is YFSETQ. V dropped 5 bases and J dropped 4 bases, with 13 bases sitting between them. The CDR3 has 15 amino acids. The DNA for the CDR3 is TGCGCCAGCAGTCGACCGGACTCTTATAATTCACCCCTCCACTTT. Translating it yields CASSRPDSYNSPLHF.

The rearrangement uses TRBV14 and TRBJ2-3; the match to TRBD2 covers 13 bases. The CDR3 contains 14 residues. CDR1 and CDR2 from the germline V gene are SGHDN and FVKESK. Trimming at V came to 8 bases and at J to 8 bases, leaving 7 bases not matched to a gene. Here the CDR3 DNA reads TGTGCCAGCTCCCCGGGACTAGCGGGGCGTACGCAGTATTTT. Residues: CASSPGLAGRTQYF.

The V and J genes are TRBV14 and TRBJ2-6; D gene unclear. This CDR3 is built from 13 residues. Trimming cost V 7 bases and J 0 bases, with 4 bases left between them. CDR1 is SGHDN and CDR2 is FVKESK in the germline V gene. The CDR3 loop reads CASTFSGANVLTF. CDR3 DNA: TGTGCCAGCACCTTCTCTGGGGCCAACGTCCTGACTTTC.

The chain recombines TRBV25-1 with TRBJ1-4; D gene uncertain. Between the trimmed V and J ends, which lost 1 base and 2 bases, there was a span of 8 bases. The CDR3 contains 15 residues. Germline V gene data show CDR1 as MGHDK and CDR2 as SYGVNS. DNA for the CDR3: TGTGCCAGCAGTGAATTCGACACTACTAATGAAAAACTGTTTTTT. This encodes CASSEFDTTNEKLFF.